This TCR beta chain was captured by sequencing in a study of T cell changes during pregnancy in multiple sclerosis. TCRdb's table, derived via immunoSEQ multiplex PCR, lists solely in-frame clones and lacks some. Of 37,000 or so clones in the sample, about 94% were seen once. Germline V gene sequence: CDR1 SGHNT, CDR2 YYREEE (reference sequence). The CDR3 has 14 amino acids. Trimming left V 4 bases short and J 0 bases short, with 10 bases between. The origin of this receptor is a female donor with multiple sclerosis, enrolled in a pregnancy study. Sequences were derived from peripheral blood, sampled in the third trimester of pregnancy. V is TRBV5-4 and J is TRBJ1-1, with D unclear. The CDR3 loop is CASSLGVLNTEAFF. The CDR3 DNA sequence: TGTGCCAGCAGCCTCGGGGTCCTGAACACTGAAGCTTTCTTT.